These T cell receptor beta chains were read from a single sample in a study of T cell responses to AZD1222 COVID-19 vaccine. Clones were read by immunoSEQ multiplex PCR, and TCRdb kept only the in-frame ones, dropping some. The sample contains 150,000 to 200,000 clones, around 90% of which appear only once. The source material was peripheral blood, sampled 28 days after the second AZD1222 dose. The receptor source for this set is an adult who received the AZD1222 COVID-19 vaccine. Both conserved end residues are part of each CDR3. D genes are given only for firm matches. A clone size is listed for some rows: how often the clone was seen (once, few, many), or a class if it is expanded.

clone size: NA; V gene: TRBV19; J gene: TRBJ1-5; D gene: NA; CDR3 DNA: TGTGCCAGTAGGTGGACCGCCAATCAGCCCCAGCATTTT; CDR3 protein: CASRWTANQPQHF
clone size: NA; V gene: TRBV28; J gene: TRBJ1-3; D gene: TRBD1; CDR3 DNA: TGTGCCAGCAGTTTATATGGGACAGGGTGGTCTGGAAACACCATATATTTT; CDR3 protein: CASSLYGTGWSGNTIYF
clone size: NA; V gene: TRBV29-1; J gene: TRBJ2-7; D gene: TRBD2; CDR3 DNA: TGCAGCGTTGCCCTAGCGGGAACCTACGAGCAGTACTTC; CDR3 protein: CSVALAGTYEQYF
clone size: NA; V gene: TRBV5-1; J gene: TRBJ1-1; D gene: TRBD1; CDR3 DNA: TGCGCCAGCAGCTCAACAGGGGCTGGGAACACTGAAGCTTTCTTT; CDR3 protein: CASSSTGAGNTEAFF
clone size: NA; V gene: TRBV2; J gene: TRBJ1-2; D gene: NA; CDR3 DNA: TGTGCCAGCAGTGAATTGGGCACTATTAACTATGGCTACACCTTC; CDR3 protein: CASSELGTINYGYTF
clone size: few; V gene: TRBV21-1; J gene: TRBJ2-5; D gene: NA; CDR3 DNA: TGTGCCAGCAGCAAACAGTGGGCCGGGGGAGAGACCCAGTACTTC; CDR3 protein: CASSKQWAGGETQYF
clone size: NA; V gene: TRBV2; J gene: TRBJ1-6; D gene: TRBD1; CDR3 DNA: TGTGCCAGCGACGGACAGGGGGCATGGAATTCACCCCTCCACTTT; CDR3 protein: CASDGQGAWNSPLHF
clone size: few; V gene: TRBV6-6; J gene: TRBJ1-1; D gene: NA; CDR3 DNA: TGTGCCAGCAGTTCAAAGGGAGGGGATACTGAAGCTTTCTTT; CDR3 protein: CASSSKGGDTEAFF
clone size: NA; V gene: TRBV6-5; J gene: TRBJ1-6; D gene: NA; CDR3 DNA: TGTGCCAGCAGTTACTCCTTACCTCCTAATTCACCCCTCCACTTT; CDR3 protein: CASSYSLPPNSPLHF
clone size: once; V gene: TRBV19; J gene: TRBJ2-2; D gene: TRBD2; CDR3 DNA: TGTGCCACCACTCGGCTAGCGGGATCAAACACCGGGGAGCTGTTTTTT; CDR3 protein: CATTRLAGSNTGELFF
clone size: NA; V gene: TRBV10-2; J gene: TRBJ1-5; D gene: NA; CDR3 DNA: TGCGCCAGCAGTGAGTCGGAGGTCAATCAGCCCCAGCATTTT; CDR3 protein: CASSESEVNQPQHF
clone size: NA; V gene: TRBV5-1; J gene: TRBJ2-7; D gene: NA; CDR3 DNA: TGCGCCAGCAGCTTTGCACGGGGGAGGCCCTACGAGCAGTACTTC; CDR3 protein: CASSFARGRPYEQYF
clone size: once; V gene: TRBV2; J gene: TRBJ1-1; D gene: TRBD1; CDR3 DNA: TGTGCCAGCACCGGACAGGGGGCGGGTGAAGCTTTCTTT; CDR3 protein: CASTGQGAGEAFF
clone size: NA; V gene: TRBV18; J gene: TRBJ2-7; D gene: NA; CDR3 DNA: TGTGCCAGCTCACCTCCATCTCCCTCGGACGAGCAGTACTTC; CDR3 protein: CASSPPSPSDEQYF
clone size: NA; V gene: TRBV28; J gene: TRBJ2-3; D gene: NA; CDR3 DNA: TGTGCCAGCACCCCCGGAGCGATCGGGCTAGGGCGGACAGATACGCAGTATTTT; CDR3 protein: CASTPGAIGLGRTDTQYF
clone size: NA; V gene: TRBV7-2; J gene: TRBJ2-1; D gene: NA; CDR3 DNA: TGTGCCAGCAGCTTAGGGCGGGCGAACAATGAGCAGTTCTTC; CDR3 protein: CASSLGRANNEQFF
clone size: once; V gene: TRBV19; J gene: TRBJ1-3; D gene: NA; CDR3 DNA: TGTGCCAGTGGGGAGACAAGCTCTGGAAACACCATATATTTT; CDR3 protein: CASGETSSGNTIYF
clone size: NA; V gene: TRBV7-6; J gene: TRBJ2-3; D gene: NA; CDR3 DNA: TGTGCCAGCAGCCAAAACTTGGGACTCTCAGATACGCAGTATTTT; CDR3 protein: CASSQNLGLSDTQYF
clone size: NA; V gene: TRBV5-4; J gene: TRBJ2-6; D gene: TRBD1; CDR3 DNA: TGTGCCAGCAGCAGGTCCGGGACAGGCTATTCTGGGGCCAACGTCCTGACTTTC; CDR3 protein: CASSRSGTGYSGANVLTF
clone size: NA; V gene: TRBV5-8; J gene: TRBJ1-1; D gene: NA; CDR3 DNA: TGTGCCAGCAGCGCGGGACCGGGGAAAGCTTTCTTT; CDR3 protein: CASSAGPGKAFF
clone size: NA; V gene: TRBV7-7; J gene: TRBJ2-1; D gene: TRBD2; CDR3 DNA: TGTGCCAGCACACCGGGACTAGCGGGAGGGAAGCAGTTCTTC; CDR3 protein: CASTPGLAGGKQFF
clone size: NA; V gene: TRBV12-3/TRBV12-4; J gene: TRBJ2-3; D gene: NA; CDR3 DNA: TGTGCCAGCAGTCCGGAGTACACGCAGTATTTT; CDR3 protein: CASSPEYTQYF
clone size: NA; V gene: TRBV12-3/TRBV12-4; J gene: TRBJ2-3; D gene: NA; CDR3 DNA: TGTGCCAGCAGCCGTGTCAGCACAGATACGCAGTATTTT; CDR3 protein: CASSRVSTDTQYF
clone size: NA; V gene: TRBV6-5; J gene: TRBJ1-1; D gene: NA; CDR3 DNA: TGTGCCAGCAGTTACTCGACGGGAGCCACCACTGAAGCTTTCTTT; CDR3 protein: CASSYSTGATTEAFF
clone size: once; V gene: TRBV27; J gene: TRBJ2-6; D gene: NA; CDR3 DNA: TGTGCCAGCACCCCCCGGGGGGGACAGGGAGGAGTAGTCTCTGGGGCCAACGTCCTGACTTTC; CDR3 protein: CASTPRGGQGGVVSGANVLTF
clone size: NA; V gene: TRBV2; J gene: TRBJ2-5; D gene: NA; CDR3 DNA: TGTGCCAGCAGTGAAGTGGCAGGCCCCAAGACCCAGTACTTC; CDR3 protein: CASSEVAGPKTQYF
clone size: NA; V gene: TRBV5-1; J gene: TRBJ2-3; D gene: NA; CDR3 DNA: TGCGCCAGCAGCCCTAAGGGACCACCCACAGATACGCAGTATTTT; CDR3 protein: CASSPKGPPTDTQYF
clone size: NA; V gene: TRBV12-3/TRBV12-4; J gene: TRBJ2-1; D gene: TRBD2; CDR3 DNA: TGTGCCAGCAGTTTCGGCTGGGGGGGTGAGCAGTTCTTC; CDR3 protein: CASSFGWGGEQFF
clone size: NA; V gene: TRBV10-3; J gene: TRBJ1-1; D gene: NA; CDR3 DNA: TGTGCCATCAGGATCAGGGAGAACACTGAAGCTTTCTTT; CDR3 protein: CAIRIRENTEAFF
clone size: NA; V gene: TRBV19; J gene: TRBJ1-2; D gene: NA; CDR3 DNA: TGTGCCAGTAGGGGATCGGGCCCCATCACCTTC; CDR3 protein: CASRGSGPITF
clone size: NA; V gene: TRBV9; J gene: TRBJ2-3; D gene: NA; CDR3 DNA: TGTGCCAGCAGCCCCTGGGATAGCGGTGGCACAGATACGCAGTATTTT; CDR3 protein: CASSPWDSGGTDTQYF
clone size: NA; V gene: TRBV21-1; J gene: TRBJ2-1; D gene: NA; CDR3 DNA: TGTGCCAGCAGCAAAGCGCGCCGGACATACAATGAGCAGTTCTTC; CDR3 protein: CASSKARRTYNEQFF
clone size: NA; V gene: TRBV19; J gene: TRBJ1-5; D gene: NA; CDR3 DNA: TGTGCCAGTAGTATAGCAGCAGGAGGGGATCAGCCCCAGCATTTT; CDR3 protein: CASSIAAGGDQPQHF